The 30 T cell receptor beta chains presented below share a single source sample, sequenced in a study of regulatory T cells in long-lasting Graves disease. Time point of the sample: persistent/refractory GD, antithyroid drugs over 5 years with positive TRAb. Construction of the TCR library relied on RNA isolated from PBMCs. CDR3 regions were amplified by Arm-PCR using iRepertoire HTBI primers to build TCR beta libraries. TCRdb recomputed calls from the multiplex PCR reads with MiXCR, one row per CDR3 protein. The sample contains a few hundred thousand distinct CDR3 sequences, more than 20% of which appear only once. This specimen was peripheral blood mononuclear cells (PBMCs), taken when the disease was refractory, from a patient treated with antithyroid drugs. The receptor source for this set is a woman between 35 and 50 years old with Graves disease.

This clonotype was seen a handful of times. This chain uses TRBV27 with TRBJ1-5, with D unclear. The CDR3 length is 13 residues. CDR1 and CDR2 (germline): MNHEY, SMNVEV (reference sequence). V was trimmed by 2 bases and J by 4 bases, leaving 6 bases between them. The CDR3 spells CASSLMSNQPQHF. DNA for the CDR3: TGTGCCAGCAGTTTAATGTCAAATCAGCCCCAGCATTTT.

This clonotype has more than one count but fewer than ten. The CDR3 spells CASSLSVGGGGYTF. In DNA, the CDR3 is TGTGCCAGCAGCTTATCCGTTGGGGGGGGAGGCTACACCTTC. The chain has TRBV7-6 and TRBJ1-2, with TRBD1 as a possible D gene (5 bases). Trimming pared 2 bases from V and 8 bases from J, leaving 15 bases between. CDR1 is SGHVS, CDR2 FNYEAQ, per germline. CDR3 length: 14 amino acids. Together with reference TRBV7-6 and TRBJ1-2, the CDR3 gives the full variable domain: GAGVSQSPRYKVTKRGQDVALRCDPISGHVSLYWYRQALGQGPEFLTYFNYEAQQDKSGLPNDRFSAERPEGSISTLTIQRTEQRDSAMYRCASSLSVGGGGYTFGSGTRLTVV.

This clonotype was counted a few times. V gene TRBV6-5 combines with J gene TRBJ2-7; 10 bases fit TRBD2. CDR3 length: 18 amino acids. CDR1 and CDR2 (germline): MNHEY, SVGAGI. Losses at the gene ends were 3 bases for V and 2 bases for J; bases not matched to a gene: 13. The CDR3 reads CASSYVLAGVGQTYEQYF. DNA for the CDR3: TGTGCCAGCAGTTATGTGCTAGCGGGAGTAGGGCAGACCTACGAGCAGTACTTC.

The CDR3 loop is CAWSLGGKVDEQYF. Written as DNA, the CDR3 is TGTGCCTGGAGTCTAGGCGGGAAGGTGGACGAGCAGTACTTC. The chain is built from TRBV30 and TRBJ2-7, with D perhaps TRBD2 (6 bases). Germline values: CDR1 GTSNPN, CDR2 SVGIG (reference sequence). Trimming shortened V by 2 bases and J by 5 bases, and 16 bases separated the two germline ends. The CDR3 has 14 residues.

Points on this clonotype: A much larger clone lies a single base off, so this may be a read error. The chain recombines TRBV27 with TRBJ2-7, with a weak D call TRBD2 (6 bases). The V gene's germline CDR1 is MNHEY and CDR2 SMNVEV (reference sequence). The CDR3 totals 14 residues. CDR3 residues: CASSPILAPYGQYF. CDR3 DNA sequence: TGTGCCAGCAGTCCGATTCTAGCGCCTTACGGGCAGTACTTC.

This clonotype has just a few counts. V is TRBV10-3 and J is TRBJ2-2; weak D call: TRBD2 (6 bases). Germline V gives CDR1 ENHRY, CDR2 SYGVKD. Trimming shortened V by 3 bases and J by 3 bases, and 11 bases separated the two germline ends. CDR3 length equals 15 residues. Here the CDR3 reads CAISEFERDTGELFF. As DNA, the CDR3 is TGTGCCATCAGTGAATTCGAGCGGGACACCGGGGAGCTGTTTTTT.

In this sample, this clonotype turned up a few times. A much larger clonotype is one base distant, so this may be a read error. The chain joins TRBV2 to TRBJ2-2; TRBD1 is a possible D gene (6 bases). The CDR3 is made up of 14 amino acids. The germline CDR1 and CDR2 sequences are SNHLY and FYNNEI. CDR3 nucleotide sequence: TGTGCCAGCAAGGGGACACCCAACACCGGGGAGCTGCTTTTT. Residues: CASKGTPNTGELLF.

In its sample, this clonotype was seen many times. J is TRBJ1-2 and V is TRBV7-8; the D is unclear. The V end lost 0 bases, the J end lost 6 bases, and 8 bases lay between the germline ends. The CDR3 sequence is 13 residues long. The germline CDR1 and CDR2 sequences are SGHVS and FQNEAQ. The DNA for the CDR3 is TGTGCCAGCAGCTTAGCGATGAGGGATGGCTACACCTTC. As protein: CASSLAMRDGYTF. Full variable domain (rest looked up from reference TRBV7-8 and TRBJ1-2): GAGVSQSPRYKVAKRGQDVALRCDPISGHVSLFWYQQALGQGPEFLTYFQNEAQLDKSGLPSDRFFAERPEGSVSTLKIQRTQQEDSAVYLCASSLAMRDGYTFGSGTRLTVV.

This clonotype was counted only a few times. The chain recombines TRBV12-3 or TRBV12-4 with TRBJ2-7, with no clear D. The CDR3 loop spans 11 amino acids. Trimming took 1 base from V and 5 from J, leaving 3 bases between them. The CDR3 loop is CASSLDDEQYF. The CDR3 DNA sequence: TGTGCCAGCAGTTTAGATGACGAGCAGTACTTC.

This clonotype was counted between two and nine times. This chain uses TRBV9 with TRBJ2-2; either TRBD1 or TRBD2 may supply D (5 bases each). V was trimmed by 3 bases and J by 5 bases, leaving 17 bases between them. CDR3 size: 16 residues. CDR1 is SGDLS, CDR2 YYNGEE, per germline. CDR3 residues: CASSGDGDGETGELFF. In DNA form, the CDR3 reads TGTGCCAGCAGCGGGGACGGGGACGGGGAGACCGGGGAGCTGTTTTTT.

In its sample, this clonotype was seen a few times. CDR3 sequence reads: CAIEPPYEQYF. For the CDR3, the DNA is TGTGCCATCGAGCCCCCCTACGAGCAGTACTTC. The chain links TRBV10-3 to TRBJ2-7; D call uncertain. In germline, CDR1 is ENHRY, CDR2 SYGVKD. This CDR3 is built from 11 residues. V was cut by 8 bases and J by 2 bases, with 7 bases left in between.

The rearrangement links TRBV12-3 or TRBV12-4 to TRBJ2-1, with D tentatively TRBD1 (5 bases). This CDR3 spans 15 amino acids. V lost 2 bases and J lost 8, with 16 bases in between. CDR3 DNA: TGTGCCAGCAGTTTATCAGGGCATCAGTTGGATGAGCAGTTCTTC. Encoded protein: CASSLSGHQLDEQFF.

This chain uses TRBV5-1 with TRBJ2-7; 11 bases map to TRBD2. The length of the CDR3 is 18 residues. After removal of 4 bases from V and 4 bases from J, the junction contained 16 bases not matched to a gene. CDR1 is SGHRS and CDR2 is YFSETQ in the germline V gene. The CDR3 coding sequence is TGCGCCAGCAGCATGAACAAAGGAATAGCGGGAGGGTTATACGAGCAGTACTTC. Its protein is CASSMNKGIAGGLYEQYF.

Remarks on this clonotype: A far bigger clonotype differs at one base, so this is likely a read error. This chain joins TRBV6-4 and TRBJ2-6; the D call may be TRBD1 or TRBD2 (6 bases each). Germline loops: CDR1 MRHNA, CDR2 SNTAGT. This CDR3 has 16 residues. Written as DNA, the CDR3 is TGTGCCAGCAGTGAAGAGGGGGGCGGTGGGGCCAACGTCCCGACTTTC. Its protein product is CASSEEGGGGANVPTF.

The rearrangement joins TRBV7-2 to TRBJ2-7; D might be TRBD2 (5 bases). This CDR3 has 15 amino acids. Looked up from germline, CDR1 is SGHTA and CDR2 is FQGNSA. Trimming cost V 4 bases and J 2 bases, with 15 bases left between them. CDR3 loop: CASSSSLAGAYEQYF. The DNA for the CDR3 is TGTGCCAGCAGCTCCTCTCTGGCGGGCGCCTACGAGCAGTACTTC.

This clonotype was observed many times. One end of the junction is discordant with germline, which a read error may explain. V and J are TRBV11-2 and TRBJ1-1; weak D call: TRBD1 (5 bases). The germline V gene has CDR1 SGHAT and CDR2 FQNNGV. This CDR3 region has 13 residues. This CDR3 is CASSVDLEGTAFF. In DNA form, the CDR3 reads TGTGCCAGCAGCGTAGATCTTGAGGGGACAGCTTTCTTT.

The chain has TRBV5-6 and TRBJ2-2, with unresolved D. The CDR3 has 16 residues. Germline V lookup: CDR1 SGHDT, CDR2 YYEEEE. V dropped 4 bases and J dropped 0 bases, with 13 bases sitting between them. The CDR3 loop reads CASSLTPTSNTGELFF. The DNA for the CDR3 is TGTGCCAGCAGCCTGACCCCCACGTCGAACACCGGGGAGCTGTTTTTT.

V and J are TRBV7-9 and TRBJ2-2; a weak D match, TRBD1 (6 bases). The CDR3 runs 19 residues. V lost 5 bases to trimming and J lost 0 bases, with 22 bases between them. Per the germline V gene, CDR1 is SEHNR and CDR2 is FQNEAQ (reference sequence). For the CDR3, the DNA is TGTGCCAGCAGCCCGACAGGATTTCCCCAAAACTCGAACACCGGGGAGCTGTTTTTT. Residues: CASSPTGFPQNSNTGELFF. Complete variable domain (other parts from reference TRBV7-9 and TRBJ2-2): DTGVSQNPRHKITKRGQNVTFRCDPISEHNRLYWYRQTLGQGPEFLTYFQNEAQLEKSRLLSDRFSAERPKGSFSTLEIQRTEQGDSAMYLCASSPTGFPQNSNTGELFFGEGSRLTVL.

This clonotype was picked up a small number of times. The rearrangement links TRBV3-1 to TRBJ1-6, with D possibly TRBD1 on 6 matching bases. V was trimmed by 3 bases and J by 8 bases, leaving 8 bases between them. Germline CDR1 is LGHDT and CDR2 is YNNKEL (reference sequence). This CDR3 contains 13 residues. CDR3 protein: CASSHGGHSPLHF. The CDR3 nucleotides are TGTGCCAGCAGCCATGGGGGGCATTCACCCCTCCACTTT.

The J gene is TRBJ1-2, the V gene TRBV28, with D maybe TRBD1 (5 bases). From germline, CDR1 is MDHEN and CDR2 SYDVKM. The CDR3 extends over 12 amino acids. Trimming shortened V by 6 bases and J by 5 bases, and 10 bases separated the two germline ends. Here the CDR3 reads CASRTGAYGYTF. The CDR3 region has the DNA TGTGCCAGCAGGACCGGGGCTTATGGCTACACCTTC.

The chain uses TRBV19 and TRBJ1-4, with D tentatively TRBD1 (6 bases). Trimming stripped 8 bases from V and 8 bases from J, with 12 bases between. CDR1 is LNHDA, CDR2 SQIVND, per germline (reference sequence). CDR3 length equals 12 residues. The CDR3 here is CASGSDSEKLFF. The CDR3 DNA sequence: TGTGCCAGTGGGTCGGACAGCGAAAAACTGTTTTTT.

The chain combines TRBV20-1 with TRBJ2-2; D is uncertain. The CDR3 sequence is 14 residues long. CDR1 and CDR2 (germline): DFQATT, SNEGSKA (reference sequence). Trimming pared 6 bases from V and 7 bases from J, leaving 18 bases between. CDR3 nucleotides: TGCAGTGCCCTCCCGCCGCTAGTCGTCGGGGAGCTGTTTTTT. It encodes CSALPPLVVGELFF.

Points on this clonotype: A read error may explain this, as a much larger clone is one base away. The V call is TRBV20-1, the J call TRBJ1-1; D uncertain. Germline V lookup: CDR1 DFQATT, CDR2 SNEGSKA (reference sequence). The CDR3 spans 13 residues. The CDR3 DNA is TGCTGTGCTAGAGACTTGATGAACACTGAAGCTTTCTTT. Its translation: CCARDLMNTEAFF.

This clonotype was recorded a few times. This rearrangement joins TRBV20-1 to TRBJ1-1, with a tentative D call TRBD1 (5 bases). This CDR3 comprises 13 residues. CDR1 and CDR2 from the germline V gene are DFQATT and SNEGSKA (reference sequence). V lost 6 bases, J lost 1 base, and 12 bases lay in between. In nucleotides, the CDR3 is TGCAGTGCCGTGGGACTCTCGAACACTGAAGCTTTCTTT. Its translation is CSAVGLSNTEAFF.

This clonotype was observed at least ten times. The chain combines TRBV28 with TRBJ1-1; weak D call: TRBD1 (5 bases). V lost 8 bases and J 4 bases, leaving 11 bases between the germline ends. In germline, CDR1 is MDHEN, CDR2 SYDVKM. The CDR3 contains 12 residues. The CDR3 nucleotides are TGTGCCAGCTGCACAAGGGGCACTGAAGCTTTCTTT. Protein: CASCTRGTEAFF. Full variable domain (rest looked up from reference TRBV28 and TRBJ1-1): DVKVTQSSRYLVKRTGEKVFLECVQDMDHENMFWYRQDPGLGLRLIYFSYDVKMKEKGDIPEGYSVSREKKERFSLILESASTNQTSMYLCASCTRGTEAFFGQGTRLTVV.

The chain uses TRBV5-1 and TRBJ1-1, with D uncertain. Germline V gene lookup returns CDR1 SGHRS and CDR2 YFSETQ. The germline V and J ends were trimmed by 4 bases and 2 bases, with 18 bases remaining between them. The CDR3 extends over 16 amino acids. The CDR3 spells CASSLRAAASNTEAFF. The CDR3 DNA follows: TGCGCCAGCAGCCTCCGGGCAGCAGCAAGTAACACTGAAGCTTTCTTT.

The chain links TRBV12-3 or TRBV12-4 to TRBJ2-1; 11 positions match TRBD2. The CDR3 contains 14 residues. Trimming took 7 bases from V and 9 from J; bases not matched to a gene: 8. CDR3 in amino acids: CASMRAGLAAEQFF. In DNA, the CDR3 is TGTGCCAGCATGCGGGCGGGACTAGCGGCTGAGCAGTTCTTC.

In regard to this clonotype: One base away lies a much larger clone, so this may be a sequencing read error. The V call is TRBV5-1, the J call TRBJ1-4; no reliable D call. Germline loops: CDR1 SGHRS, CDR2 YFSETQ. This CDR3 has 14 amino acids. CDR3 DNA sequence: TGCGCCAGCAGCCTGGGCCCTACCGAAGAAAGACTGTTTTTT. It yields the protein CASSLGPTEERLFF.

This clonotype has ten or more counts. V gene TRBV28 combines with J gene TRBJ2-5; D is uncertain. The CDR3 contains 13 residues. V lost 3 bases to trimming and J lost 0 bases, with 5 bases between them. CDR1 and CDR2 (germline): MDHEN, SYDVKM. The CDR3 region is CASSFNYQETQYF. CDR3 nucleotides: TGTGCCAGCAGTTTCAACTACCAAGAGACCCAGTACTTC.

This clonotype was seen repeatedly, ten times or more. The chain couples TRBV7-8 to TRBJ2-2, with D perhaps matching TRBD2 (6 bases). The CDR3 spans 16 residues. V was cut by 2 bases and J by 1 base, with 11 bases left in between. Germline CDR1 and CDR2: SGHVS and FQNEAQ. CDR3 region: CASSLRGGVNTGELFF. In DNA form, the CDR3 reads TGTGCCAGCAGCTTACGGGGCGGGGTGAACACCGGGGAGCTGTTTTTT.